The text below deals with one T cell receptor beta chain. The antigen remains unidentified. The sample comes from a study of vaccination effects on CD4 cells after COVID-19. Generated by immunoSEQ multiplex PCR, the TCRdb table keeps only in-frame clones and is missing some. The data contain around 50,000 clones, roughly three fifths of them seen just once; the ten biggest clones take up over 4.5%. Culturing for approximately 10 days preceded CD4+ T cell isolation. The sequences come from CD4+ T cells from PBMCs cultured without peptide, collected before COVID-19 vaccination. This clonotype was obtained from a human donor who received a COVID-19 vaccine.

CDR3 nucleotide sequence: TGTGCCAGCAGCTTAGGCGGTAAGAACACTGAAGCTTTCTTT. Translation: CASSLGGKNTEAFF. The chain employs TRBV11-3 and TRBJ1-1; D gene uncertain. Germline CDR1 reads SGHNT; CDR2 reads YENEEA. The CDR3 has 14 amino acids. With 1 base removed from V and 1 base from J, the gap between germline ends came to 7 bases.